This T cell receptor (beta chain) was captured by sequencing in a study of identical twins. Study-wide results and limits: Beta clonotypes that were abundant in cord blood contained fewer insertions, a pattern absent from memory repertoires.

The length of the CDR3 is 14 residues. With V trimmed by 2 bases and J by 5 bases, 2 bases remained unmatched. Points on this clonotype: The antigen remains unidentified.

Unique molecular identifiers were present on cDNA, and template switching added a universal primer site. TCRdb analysed the 5' RACE reads with MiXCR anew, one entry per CDR3 protein. The sample yields about 530,000 distinct CDR3 sequences, 20% to 25% seen once. This sample also belongs to another study, concerning yellow fever vaccine responses in identical twins. That publication notes: A vaccine T cell response that seemed partly convergent and partly personalized was reported in twins.

The source material was CD4+ T cells sorted from blood. The receptor was isolated from a woman aged 18-30 years in good health. This chain links TRBV12-3 or TRBV12-4 with TRBJ2-2, with 7 bases matching TRBD2. Written as DNA, the CDR3 is TGTGCCAGCAGTTTATGGGGGGGAACCGGGGAGCTGTTTTTT. Residues: CASSLWGGTGELFF.